Following are 25 T cell receptor beta chains from one sample sequenced in a study of T cells in Graves' hyperthyroidism and ophthalmopathy. Template material for amplifying TCR beta CDR3 regions consisted of RNA transcripts. A first-round RT-PCR of the TCR CDR3 used the HTBI primer set. TCRdb itself ran the multiplex PCR reads through MiXCR, one entry per CDR3 protein. In the table there are 500,000 to 600,000 distinct CDR3 sequences, nearly 20% of which are singletons. The material sequenced was blood. The receptors here all came from a man between 35 and 55 years old with Graves' ophthalmopathy.

This clonotype was seen a handful of times. CDR3 sequence (DNA): TGTGCCAGCAAACCAGCGGGGGGCTACAATGAGCAGTTCTTC. Its translation: CASKPAGGYNEQFF. The V and J genes are TRBV6-1 and TRBJ2-1; 9 bases fit TRBD2. V dropped 7 bases and J dropped 3; count of bases not matched to a gene: 4. CDR3 length: 14 amino acids. Germline CDR1 and CDR2: MNHNS and SASEGT.

There are a few counts of this clonotype. The chain has TRBV4-1 and TRBJ2-7; TRBD1 aligns across 8 bases. The length of the CDR3 is 15 residues. V lost 2 bases to trimming and J lost 2 bases; unmatched junction nucleotides: 5. Germline-derived CDR1 and CDR2 are MGHRA and YSYEKL. The CDR3 loop reads CASSQIQGEAYEQYF. In nucleotides, the CDR3 is TGCGCCAGCAGCCAAATACAGGGGGAGGCCTACGAGCAGTACTTC.

The chain carries TRBV29-1 and TRBJ2-7; TRBD1 matches at 8 bases. The CDR3 loop spans 15 amino acids. CDR1 is SQVTM and CDR2 is ANQGSEA in the germline V gene. Germline trimming cut 1 base from V and 2 bases from J; bases unmatched to any gene: 7. CDR3 sequence (DNA): TGCAGCGTTGAAGGAGCAGGGACAGGCACCTACGAGCAGTACTTC. Amino acids: CSVEGAGTGTYEQYF.

A note on this clonotype: A much more abundant neighbour one base away suggests this may be a read error. This CDR3 is missing its conserved last phenylalanine or tryptophan, likely due to a read error. The chain links TRBV24-1 to TRBJ2-7; D uncertain. The ends were cut back, 7 bases at V and 6 bases at J, with 6 bases in the middle. Germline V lookup: CDR1 KGHDR, CDR2 SFDVKD. The CDR3 runs 10 residues. The CDR3 region is CATRSGEQYL. The CDR3 nucleotides are TGTGCCACCAGGTCGGGCGAGCAGTACCTC.

This clonotype was recorded many times. V usage is TRBV7-3 and J usage is TRBJ2-5; 7 bases are a match to TRBD2. The CDR3 runs 14 residues. Germline V gene data show CDR1 as SGHTA and CDR2 as FQGTGA. Losses at the gene ends were 3 bases for V and 4 bases for J; bases not matched to a gene: 5. This chain's CDR3 is CASSLAGGGETQYF. The DNA for the CDR3 is TGTGCCAGCAGCTTGGCGGGCGGGGGAGAGACCCAGTACTTC.

The V and J genes are TRBV28 and TRBJ2-5; D is ambiguous. The V end was cut by 4 bases, the J end by 5 bases, with 11 bases between. The CDR3 covers 13 residues. Looked up from germline, CDR1 is MDHEN and CDR2 is SYDVKM. CDR3 in amino acids: CASSSKIRETQYF. The CDR3 nucleotides read TGTGCCAGCAGTTCTAAGATCCGTGAGACCCAGTACTTC.

The chain carries TRBV20-1 and TRBJ2-3; maybe TRBD2 (6 bases). Between the trimmed V and J ends, which lost 3 bases and 4 bases, there was a span of 14 bases. The V gene's germline CDR1 is DFQATT and CDR2 SNEGSKA (reference sequence). CDR3 length: 14 amino acids. The CDR3 sequence: CSASGSPPADTQYF. CDR3 DNA: TGCAGTGCTAGCGGGAGCCCCCCGGCAGATACGCAGTATTTT.

This clonotype was counted many times. This chain uses TRBV7-2 with TRBJ2-3; 13 nucleotides line up with TRBD2. Germline lookup yields CDR1 SGHTA and CDR2 FQGNSA. V shed 0 bases, J shed 5 bases, and the junction held 8 bases outside the gene matches. This CDR3 spans 18 amino acids. CDR3 sequence reads: CASSLAFRTSGSGDTQYF. The CDR3 region has the DNA TGTGCCAGCAGCTTAGCGTTTCGGACTAGCGGGAGCGGAGATACGCAGTATTTT.

CDR3 region: CASSAPTDNTGELFF. As DNA, the CDR3 is TGTGCCAGCAGCGCCCCGACGGATAACACCGGGGAGCTGTTTTTT. This chain links TRBV9 with TRBJ2-2; D remains ambiguous. Looked up from germline, CDR1 is SGDLS and CDR2 is YYNGEE. V dropped 3 bases and J dropped 2 bases, with 11 bases sitting between them. The CDR3 length is 15 residues.

The chain combines TRBV20-1 with TRBJ2-2, with 9 bases that match TRBD1. The CDR3 has 14 residues. Germline loops: CDR1 DFQATT, CDR2 SNEGSKA (reference sequence). The V gene end was trimmed by 5 bases and the J gene end by 5 bases; junction bases not matched to a gene: 6. The CDR3 region is CSALDRGGTGELFF. In nucleotides, the CDR3 is TGCAGTGCTTTGGACAGGGGAGGGACCGGGGAGCTGTTTTTT.

Concerning this clonotype itself: This may be a read error, as it is one base from a much larger clone. This chain joins TRBV29-1 and TRBJ1-1; 10 bases are a match to TRBD1. The CDR3 is 16 residues long. Germline V lookup: CDR1 SQVTM, CDR2 ANQGSEA. With 3 bases clipped from V and 3 bases from J, the junction kept 10 bases outside the gene matches. CDR3 nucleotides: TGCAGCGTTGACGCGACAGGGGGCGGGTGGGACACTGAAGCTTTCTTT. Its protein product is CSVDATGGGWDTEAFF.

The chain has TRBV15 and TRBJ1-5; 8 positions match TRBD1. With V trimmed by 0 bases and J by 7 bases, 5 bases remained unmatched. CDR1 and CDR2 from the germline V gene are LNHNV and YYDKDF (reference sequence). The CDR3 has 15 amino acids. CDR3 residues: CATSRDRAGGQPQHF. CDR3 in DNA: TGTGCCACCAGCAGAGATCGGGCAGGGGGCCAGCCCCAGCATTTT.

Ten or more counts support this clonotype. CDR3 residues: CASSLGDSNEQFF. CDR3 nucleotide sequence: TGTGCCAGCAGCTTAGGGGACAGCAATGAGCAGTTCTTC. The V and J genes are TRBV7-9 and TRBJ2-1, with 7 bases that match TRBD1. V was pared by 1 base and J by 6 bases, with 0 bases of the junction left unmatched. Germline V gene sequence: CDR1 SEHNR, CDR2 FQNEAQ (reference sequence). CDR3 size: 13 residues.

This clonotype was found a few times. The chain has TRBV28 and TRBJ2-5; D tentatively reads TRBD1 or TRBD2 (7 bases each). The length of the CDR3 is 15 residues. Germline lookup yields CDR1 MDHEN and CDR2 SYDVKM. The V and J ends lost 6 bases and 6 bases respectively, with 20 bases between them. CDR3 bases: TGTGCCAGCAGGTCGCAGGGGGGACTAAGGAAGACCCAGTACTTC. Protein product: CASRSQGGLRKTQYF.

This clonotype was picked up many times. V is TRBV28 and J is TRBJ2-7; 9 bases match TRBD1. The CDR3 consists of 15 residues. Germline CDR1 MDHEN, CDR2 SYDVKM. J lost 7 bases, V lost 7 bases, and 14 bases had no gene match. The CDR3 region has the DNA TGTGCCAGCATCCCGAGGGACAGGGTAACGGTGGAGCAGTACTTC. It translates to CASIPRDRVTVEQYF.

In this sample, this clonotype turned up many times. The V and J genes are TRBV7-2 and TRBJ2-7; 8 bases match TRBD2. V dropped 2 bases and J dropped 2; count of bases not matched to a gene: 5. The germline V gene has CDR1 SGHTA and CDR2 FQGNSA. The CDR3 has 15 amino acids. CDR3 bases: TGTGCCAGCAGCTTAAGCGGGAGCGGCCCCTACGAGCAGTACTTC. It encodes CASSLSGSGPYEQYF.

V is TRBV19 and J is TRBJ1-1; D gene uncertain. Germline assignment: CDR1 LNHDA and CDR2 SQIVND (reference sequence). Between the trimmed V and J ends, which lost 4 bases and 0 bases, there was a span of 6 bases. The CDR3 covers 13 residues. The CDR3 spells CASSNRLNTEAFF. The DNA of the CDR3 is TGTGCCAGTAGTAACAGACTGAACACTGAAGCTTTCTTT.

This clonotype was found many times. V is TRBV20-1 and J is TRBJ2-3, with 8 bases fitting TRBD2. Germline CDR1 is DFQATT and CDR2 is SNEGSKA (reference sequence). This CDR3 region has 15 residues. Trimming removed 6 bases from V and 1 base from J; junction bases left unmatched: 9. For the CDR3, the DNA is TGCAGTGCCAAGGTCCTAGCGGGTCGCACAGATACGCAGTATTTT. Its translation is CSAKVLAGRTDTQYF.

The table lists this clonotype with a few counts. V is TRBV6-1 and J is TRBJ1-5; 7 nucleotides line up with TRBD1. The germline CDR1 and CDR2 sequences are MNHNS and SASEGT. V lost 5 bases, J lost 3 bases, and 13 bases stayed unmatched. CDR3 length: 17 residues. Written as DNA, the CDR3 is TGTGCCAGCAGTTCGAGTGGGACAGAAATTTTCAATCAGCCCCAGCATTTT. Translated, it gives CASSSSGTEIFNQPQHF.

This clonotype was seen only a few times. The CDR3 protein is CASSLESLAGGPPDEQFF. As DNA, the CDR3 is TGTGCCAGCAGTTTAGAGTCCCTAGCGGGAGGGCCGCCGGATGAGCAGTTCTTC. The V and J genes are TRBV28 and TRBJ2-1; 12 bases align to TRBD2. Germline V lookup: CDR1 MDHEN, CDR2 SYDVKM. The CDR3 totals 18 residues. With V trimmed by 2 bases and J by 8 bases, 13 bases remained unmatched. The variable domain in full, with the rest retrieved from reference TRBV28 and TRBJ2-1, is DVKVTQSSRYLVKRTGEKVFLECVQDMDHENMFWYRQDPGLGLRLIYFSYDVKMKEKGDIPEGYSVSREKKERFSLILESASTNQTSMYLCASSLESLAGGPPDEQFFGPGTRLTVL.

This clonotype was seen a handful of times. The rearrangement joins TRBV6-6 to TRBJ1-2; TRBD1 is a possible D gene (5 bases). The length of the CDR3 is 17 residues. V gave up 4 bases and J gave up 4 bases, with 22 bases separating them. Germline values: CDR1 MNHNY, CDR2 SVGAGI (reference sequence). DNA for the CDR3: TGTGCCAGCAGTTCGTCGGGACCGAAACTCTCGGGCTATGGCTACACCTTC. Its protein is CASSSSGPKLSGYGYTF.

There are a few counts of this clonotype. Just one base apart from a much larger clone, this may be a read error. The V and J genes are TRBV18 and TRBJ2-5; no clear D gene. Germline CDR1 KGHSH, CDR2 LQKENI. This CDR3 region has 13 residues. V shed 0 bases and J shed 4 bases, with 6 bases lying between them. Here the CDR3 reads CASSPPYRETQYF. CDR3 DNA sequence: TGTGCCAGCTCACCACCGTACCGAGAGACCCAGTACTTC.

This clonotype has just a few counts. This chain joins TRBV7-8 and TRBJ2-1, with 9 bases lining up with TRBD2. The CDR3 contains 17 residues. V was pared by 5 bases and J by 10 bases, with 18 bases of the junction left unmatched. CDR1 and CDR2 from the germline V gene are SGHVS and FQNEAQ. In DNA form, the CDR3 reads TGTGCCAGCAGCCCCCGGCGGGTAGCGGGGGCTCGTGGAGAGCAGTTCTTC. Its protein is CASSPRRVAGARGEQFF.

Many counts were recorded for this clonotype. The V and J genes are TRBV10-3 and TRBJ2-7; D gene uncertain. Germline CDR1 ENHRY, CDR2 SYGVKD. V was clipped by 10 bases and J by 2 bases, with 18 bases between them. The CDR3 spans 14 residues. The CDR3, as DNA: TGTGCCACCAGAGTTATCGGCAGCCCCTACGAGCAGTACTTC. It codes for CATRVIGSPYEQYF.

This clonotype has more than one count but fewer than ten. The chain carries TRBV30 and TRBJ2-5; D gene uncertain. Trimming stripped 3 bases from V and 1 base from J, with 15 bases between. The CDR3 spans 15 residues. Germline lookup yields CDR1 GTSNPN and CDR2 SVGIG (reference sequence). CDR3 DNA: TGTGCCTGGAGATCGTATCGGGTTCTCCAAGAGACCCAGTACTTC. Protein sequence: CAWRSYRVLQETQYF. Full variable domain (outside the CDR3, taken from reference TRBV30 and TRBJ2-5): SQTIHQWPATLVQPVGSPLSLECTVEGTSNPNLYWYRQAAGRGLQLLFYSVGIGQISSEVPQNLSASRPQDRQFILSSKKLLLSDSGFYLCAWRSYRVLQETQYFGPGTRLLVL.